This entry describes one T cell receptor (beta chain). Its specificity is not known. TCRdb called the 5' RACE reads again in MiXCR, with one record for every CDR3 protein. The data show a few hundred thousand distinct CDR3 sequences, with 7% to 10% seen just once and approximately 18% held by the top ten. The data were taken from a study of T cells after yellow fever vaccination. Trimming cost V 3 bases and J 2 bases; bases outside gene matches: 4. The CDR3 totals 15 residues. Study observations and caveats: Peaking on day 5 versus 15, the secondary response was faster but weaker.

The clonotype comes from a man between 18 and 29 years old who received the YFV17D yellow fever vaccine. The chain links TRBV12-3 or TRBV12-4 to TRBJ2-5, with 9 bases fitting TRBD2. The sample was PBMCs, taken roughly 45 days after the first yellow fever vaccination. CDR3 in amino acids: CASSLGLANQETQYF. The CDR3 DNA reads TGTGCCAGCAGTTTGGGACTAGCTAATCAAGAGACCCAGTACTTC.